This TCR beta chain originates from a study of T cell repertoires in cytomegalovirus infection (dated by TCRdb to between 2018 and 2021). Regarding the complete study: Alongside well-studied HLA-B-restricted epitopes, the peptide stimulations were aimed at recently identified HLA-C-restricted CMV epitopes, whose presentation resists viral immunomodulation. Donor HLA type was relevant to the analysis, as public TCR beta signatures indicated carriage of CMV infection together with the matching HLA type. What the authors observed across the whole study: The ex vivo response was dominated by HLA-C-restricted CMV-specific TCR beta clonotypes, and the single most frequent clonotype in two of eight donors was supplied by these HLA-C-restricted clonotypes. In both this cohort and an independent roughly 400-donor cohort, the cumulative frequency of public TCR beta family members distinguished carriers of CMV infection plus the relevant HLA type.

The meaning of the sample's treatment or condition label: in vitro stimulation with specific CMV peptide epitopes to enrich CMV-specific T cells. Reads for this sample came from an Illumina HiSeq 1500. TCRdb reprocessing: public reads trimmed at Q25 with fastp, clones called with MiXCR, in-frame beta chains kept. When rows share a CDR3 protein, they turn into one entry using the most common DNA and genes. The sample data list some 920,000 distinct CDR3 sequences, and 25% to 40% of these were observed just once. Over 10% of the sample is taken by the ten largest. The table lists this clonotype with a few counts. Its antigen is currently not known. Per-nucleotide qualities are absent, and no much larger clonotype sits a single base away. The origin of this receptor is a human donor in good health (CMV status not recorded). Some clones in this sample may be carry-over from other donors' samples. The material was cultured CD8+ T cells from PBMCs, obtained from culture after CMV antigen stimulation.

The DNA sequence is TGCAGTGCGAGGGGTAGCGGGGGCTACAATGAGCAGTTCTTC. This gives the protein CSARGSGGYNEQFF. In this chain, TRBV20-1 is recombined with TRBJ2-1; 9 central bases correspond to TRBD2. The CDR3 runs 14 amino acids, cysteine and phenylalanine included. Only the CDR3 DNA stays, 42 bases, in frame from base 1. Germline trimming: 6 bases from V, 3 bases from J; junction bases outside gene matches: 6. CDR1 and CDR2 are read off the germline V gene (reference sequence) as DFQATT and SNEGSKA.